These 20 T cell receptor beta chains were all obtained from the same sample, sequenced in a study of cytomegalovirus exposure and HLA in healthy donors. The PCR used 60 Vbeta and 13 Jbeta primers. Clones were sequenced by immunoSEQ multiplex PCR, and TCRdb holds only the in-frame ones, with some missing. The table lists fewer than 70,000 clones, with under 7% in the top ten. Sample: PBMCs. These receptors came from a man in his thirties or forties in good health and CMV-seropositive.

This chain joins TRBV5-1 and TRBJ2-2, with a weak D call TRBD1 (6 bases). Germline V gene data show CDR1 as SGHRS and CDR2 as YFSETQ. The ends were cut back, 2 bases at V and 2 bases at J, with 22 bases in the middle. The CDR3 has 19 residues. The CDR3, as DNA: TGCGCCAGCAGCTTTATGCCCATCCCAACAGGGAGAAACACCGGGGAGCTGTTTTTT. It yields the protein CASSFMPIPTGRNTGELFF.

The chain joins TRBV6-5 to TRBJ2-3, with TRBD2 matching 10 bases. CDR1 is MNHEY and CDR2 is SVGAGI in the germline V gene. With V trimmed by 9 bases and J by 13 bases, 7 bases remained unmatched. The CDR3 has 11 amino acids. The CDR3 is CARRAGGHKYF. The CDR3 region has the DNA TGTGCCAGAAGAGCGGGGGGGCACAAGTATTTT.

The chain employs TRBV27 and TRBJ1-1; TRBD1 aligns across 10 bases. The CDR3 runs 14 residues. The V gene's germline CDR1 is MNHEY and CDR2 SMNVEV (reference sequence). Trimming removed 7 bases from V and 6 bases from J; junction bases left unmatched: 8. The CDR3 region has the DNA TGTGCCAGCAACCGACAGGGGGCAGGCTCTGAAGCTTTCTTT. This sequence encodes CASNRQGAGSEAFF.

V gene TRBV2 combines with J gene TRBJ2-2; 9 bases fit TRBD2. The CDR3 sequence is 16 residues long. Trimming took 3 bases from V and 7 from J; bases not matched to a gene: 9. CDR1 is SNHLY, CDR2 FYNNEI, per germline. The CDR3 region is CASSDRAGGRGGELFF. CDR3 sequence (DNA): TGTGCCAGCAGTGATAGAGCGGGAGGTCGGGGCGGGGAGCTGTTTTTT.

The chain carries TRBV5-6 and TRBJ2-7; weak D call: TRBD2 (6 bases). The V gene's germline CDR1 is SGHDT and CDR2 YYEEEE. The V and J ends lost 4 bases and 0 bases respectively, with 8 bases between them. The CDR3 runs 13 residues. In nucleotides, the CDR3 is TGTGCCAGCAGCCGGGGGAACTCCTACGAGCAGTACTTC. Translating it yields CASSRGNSYEQYF.

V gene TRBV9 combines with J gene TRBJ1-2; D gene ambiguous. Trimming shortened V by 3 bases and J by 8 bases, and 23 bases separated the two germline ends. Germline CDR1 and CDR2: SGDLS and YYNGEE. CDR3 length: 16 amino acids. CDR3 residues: CASSAVPEVSSEGYTF. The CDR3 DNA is TGTGCCAGCAGCGCAGTCCCTGAGGTGTCCTCGGAAGGCTACACCTTC.

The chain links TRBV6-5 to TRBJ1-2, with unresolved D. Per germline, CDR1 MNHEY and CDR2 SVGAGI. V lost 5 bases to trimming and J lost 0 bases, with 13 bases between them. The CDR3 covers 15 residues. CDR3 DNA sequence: TGTGCCAGCAGTCCCACGCCGGGGTCTAACTATGGCTACACCTTC. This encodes CASSPTPGSNYGYTF.

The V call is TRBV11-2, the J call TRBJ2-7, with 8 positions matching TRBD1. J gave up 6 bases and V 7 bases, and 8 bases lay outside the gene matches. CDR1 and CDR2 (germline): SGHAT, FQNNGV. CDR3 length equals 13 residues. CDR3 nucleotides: TGTGCCAGCACGACAGGGGTAAGGGTCGAGCAGTACTTC. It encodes CASTTGVRVEQYF.

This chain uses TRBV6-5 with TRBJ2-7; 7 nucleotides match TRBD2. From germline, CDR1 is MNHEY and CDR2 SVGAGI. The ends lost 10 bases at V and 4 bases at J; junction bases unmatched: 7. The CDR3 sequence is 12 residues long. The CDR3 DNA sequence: TGTGCCACCTCTACCGGGGGGTACGAGCAGTACTTC. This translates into CATSTGGYEQYF.

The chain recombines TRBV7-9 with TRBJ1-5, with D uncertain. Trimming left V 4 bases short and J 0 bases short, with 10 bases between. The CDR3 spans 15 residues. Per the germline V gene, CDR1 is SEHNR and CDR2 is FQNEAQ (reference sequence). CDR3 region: CASSSTTYSNQPQHF. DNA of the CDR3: TGTGCCAGCAGCTCAACCACTTATAGCAATCAGCCCCAGCATTTT.

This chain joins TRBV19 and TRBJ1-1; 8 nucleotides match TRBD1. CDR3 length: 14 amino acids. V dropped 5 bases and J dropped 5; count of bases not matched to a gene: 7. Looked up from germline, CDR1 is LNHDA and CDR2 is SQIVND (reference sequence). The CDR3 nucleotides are TGTGCCAGTAGTCCGGCAGGGGGCAGGACTGAAGCTTTCTTT. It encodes CASSPAGGRTEAFF. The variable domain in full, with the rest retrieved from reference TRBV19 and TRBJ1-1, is DGGITQSPKYLFRKEGQNVTLSCEQNLNHDAMYWYRQDPGQGLRLIYYSQIVNDFQKGDIAEGYSVSREKKESFPLTVTSAQKNPTAFYLCASSPAGGRTEAFFGQGTRLTVV.

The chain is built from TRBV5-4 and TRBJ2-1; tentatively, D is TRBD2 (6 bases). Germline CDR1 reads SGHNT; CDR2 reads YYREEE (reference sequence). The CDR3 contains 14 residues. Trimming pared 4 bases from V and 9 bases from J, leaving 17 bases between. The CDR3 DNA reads TGTGCCAGCAGCCCCCCGGACTACCACTCTGAGCAGTTCTTC. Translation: CASSPPDYHSEQFF. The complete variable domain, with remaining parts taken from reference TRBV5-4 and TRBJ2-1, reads ETGVTQSPTHLIKTRGQQVTLRCSSQSGHNTVSWYQQALGQGPQFIFQYYREEENGRGNFPPRFSGLQFPNYSSELNVNALELDDSALYLCASSPPDYHSEQFFGPGTRLTVL.

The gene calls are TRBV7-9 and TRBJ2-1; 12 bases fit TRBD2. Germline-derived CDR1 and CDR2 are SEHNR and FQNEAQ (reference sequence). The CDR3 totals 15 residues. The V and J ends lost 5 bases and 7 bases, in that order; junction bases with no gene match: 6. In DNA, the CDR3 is TGTGCCAGCAGCACCAGACTAGCGGGAGTAAATGAGCAGTTCTTC. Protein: CASSTRLAGVNEQFF.

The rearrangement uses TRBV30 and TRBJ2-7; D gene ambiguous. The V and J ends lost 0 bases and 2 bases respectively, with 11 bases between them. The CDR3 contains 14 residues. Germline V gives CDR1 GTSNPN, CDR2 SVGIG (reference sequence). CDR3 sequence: CAWSVLRHPYEQYF. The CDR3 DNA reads TGTGCCTGGAGTGTATTGCGTCACCCCTACGAGCAGTACTTC.

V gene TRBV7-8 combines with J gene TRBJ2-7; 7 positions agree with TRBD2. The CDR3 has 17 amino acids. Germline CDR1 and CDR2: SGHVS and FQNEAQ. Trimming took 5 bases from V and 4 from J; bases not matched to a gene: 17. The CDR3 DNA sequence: TGTGCCAGCAGCGTACGGTGGGTGAGGGCTAGCGGTTACGAGCAGTACTTC. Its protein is CASSVRWVRASGYEQYF.

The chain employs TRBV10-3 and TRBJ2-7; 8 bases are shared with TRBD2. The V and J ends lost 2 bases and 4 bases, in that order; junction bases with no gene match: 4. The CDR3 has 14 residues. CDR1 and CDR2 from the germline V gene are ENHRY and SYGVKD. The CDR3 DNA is TGTGCCATCAGTGAGGCCGGGGGGGCGTACGAGCAGTACTTC. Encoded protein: CAISEAGGAYEQYF.

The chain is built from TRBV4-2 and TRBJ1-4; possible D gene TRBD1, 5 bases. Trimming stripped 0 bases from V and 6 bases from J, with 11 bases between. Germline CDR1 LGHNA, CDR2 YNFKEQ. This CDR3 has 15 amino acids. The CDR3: CASSQDQRGDEKLFF. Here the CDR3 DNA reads TGTGCCAGCAGCCAAGACCAAAGGGGCGATGAAAAACTGTTTTTT.

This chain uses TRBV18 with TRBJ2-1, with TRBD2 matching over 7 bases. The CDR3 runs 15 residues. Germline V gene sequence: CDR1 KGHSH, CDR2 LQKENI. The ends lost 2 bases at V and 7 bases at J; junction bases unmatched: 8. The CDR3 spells CASSPGAGVMNEQFF. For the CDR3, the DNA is TGTGCCAGCTCACCAGGGGCGGGGGTCATGAATGAGCAGTTCTTC.

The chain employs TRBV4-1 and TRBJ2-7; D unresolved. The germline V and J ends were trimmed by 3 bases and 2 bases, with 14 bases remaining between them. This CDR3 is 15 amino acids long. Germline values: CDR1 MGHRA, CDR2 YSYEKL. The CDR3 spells CASSQVNSAPYEQYF. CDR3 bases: TGCGCCAGCAGCCAGGTTAACAGTGCCCCCTACGAGCAGTACTTC.

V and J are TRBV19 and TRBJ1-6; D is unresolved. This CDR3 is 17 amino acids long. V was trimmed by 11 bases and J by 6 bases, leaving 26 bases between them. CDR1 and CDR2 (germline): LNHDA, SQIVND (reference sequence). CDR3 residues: CAGCPLRESSCNSPLHF. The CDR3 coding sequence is TGTGCCGGCTGTCCTCTTAGGGAGAGTTCTTGTAATTCACCCCTCCACTTT.